The 6 T cell receptor beta chains given below trace back to one sample, sequenced in a study of blood T cell repertoires in COVID-19. Sequenced by immunoSEQ multiplex PCR; TCRdb stores in-frame clones only, minus some. Of tens of thousands of clones in the sample, about 74% were seen once. Sequenced input: peripheral blood. The receptors derive from a man aged 65 to 79 with COVID-19, enrolled during active disease.

The chain uses TRBV7-2 and TRBJ1-4; tentative D call: TRBD1 (6 bases). CDR3 length: 14 amino acids. Germline CDR1 and CDR2: SGHTA and FQGNSA. Between the trimmed V and J ends, which lost 6 bases and 6 bases, there was a span of 14 bases. CDR3 coding DNA: TGTGCCAGCAGTCGTGACAGGTGGGATGAAAAACTGTTTTTT. Translation: CASSRDRWDEKLFF.

The rearrangement joins TRBV28 to TRBJ2-2; no firm D call. The CDR3 consists of 14 residues. V gave up 3 bases and J gave up 5 bases, with 10 bases separating them. Per the germline V gene, CDR1 is MDHEN and CDR2 is SYDVKM. Here the CDR3 DNA reads TGTGCCAGCAGTTTGCTTGAGCGAACCGGGGAGCTGTTTTTT. It specifies CASSLLERTGELFF. The full variable domain, with the rest looked up from reference TRBV28 and TRBJ2-2, is DVKVTQSSRYLVKRTGEKVFLECVQDMDHENMFWYRQDPGLGLRLIYFSYDVKMKEKGDIPEGYSVSREKKERFSLILESASTNQTSMYLCASSLLERTGELFFGEGSRLTVL.

The rearrangement joins TRBV3-1 (or the pseudogene TRBV3-2) to TRBJ1-6; D remains unclear. Germline loops: CDR1 LGHDT, CDR2 YNNKEL (reference sequence). The CDR3 is made up of 13 amino acids. Trimming removed 4 bases from V and 8 bases from J, with 9 bases in between. Here the CDR3 reads CASSPRIDSPLHF. Here the CDR3 DNA reads TGTGCCAGCAGCCCGAGGATTGATTCACCCCTCCACTTT.

The chain links TRBV27 to TRBJ2-7, with TRBD1 identical over 7 bases. Germline trimming cut 6 bases from V and 0 bases from J; bases unmatched to any gene: 8. The germline V gene has CDR1 MNHEY and CDR2 SMNVEV (reference sequence). The CDR3 runs 15 residues. CDR3 DNA sequence: TGTGCCAGCAGATGGGGACAGTCAGACTCCTACGAGCAGTACTTC. This codes for CASRWGQSDSYEQYF.

This chain joins TRBV6-5 and TRBJ2-7; possible D gene TRBD1, 5 bases. In germline, CDR1 is MNHEY, CDR2 SVGAGI. The CDR3 covers 12 residues. Between the trimmed V and J ends, which lost 4 bases and 5 bases, there was a span of 9 bases. CDR3 in amino acids: CASSWGPDEQYF. In DNA form, the CDR3 reads TGTGCCAGCAGTTGGGGCCCGGACGAGCAGTACTTC.

The chain is built from TRBV28 and TRBJ1-1, with D perhaps TRBD1 (6 bases). V lost 8 bases, J lost 4 bases, and 14 bases lay in between. Germline V gene data show CDR1 as MDHEN and CDR2 as SYDVKM. The CDR3 spans 13 residues. CDR3 coding DNA: TGTGCCAGCGTGGGGGGGCAAGGCACTGAAGCTTTCTTT. Protein sequence: CASVGGQGTEAFF.